The 3 T cell receptor beta chains in this list originate from one sample, sequenced in a study of T cells in narcolepsy. Method: immunoSEQ multiplex PCR; TCRdb's copy keeps in-frame clones and lacks some. In the table there are fewer than 30,000 clones, roughly 85% of which are singletons. The sample was CD45RA- memory CD4+ T cells from PBMCs. These receptors all stem from a human donor with narcolepsy.

The V gene is TRBV7-9, the J gene TRBJ2-7, with TRBD1 matching over 10 bases. Germline V lookup: CDR1 SEHNR, CDR2 FQNEAQ (reference sequence). Trimming at V came to 5 bases and at J to 5 bases, leaving 3 bases not matched to a gene. The CDR3 has 13 amino acids. The DNA of the CDR3 is TGTGCCAGCAGCCTGGACAGGGGGGACGAGCAGTACTTC. This gives the protein CASSLDRGDEQYF. The whole variable domain, remainder taken from reference TRBV7-9 and TRBJ2-7, is DTGVSQNPRHKITKRGQNVTFRCDPISEHNRLYWYRQTLGQGPEFLTYFQNEAQLEKSRLLSDRFSAERPKGSFSTLEIQRTEQGDSAMYLCASSLDRGDEQYFGPGTRLTVT.

A single count supports this clone. The V gene is TRBV11-2, the J gene TRBJ2-5, with 9 bases that match TRBD2. V was clipped by 5 bases and J by 1 base; unmatched bases: 8. The CDR3 totals 16 residues. Germline CDR1 is SGHAT and CDR2 is FQNNGV. The CDR3: CASSPWTSAGQETQYF. The CDR3 DNA is TGTGCCAGCAGCCCTTGGACTAGCGCGGGCCAAGAGACCCAGTACTTC.

The chain couples TRBV2 to TRBJ2-2, with a tentative D call TRBD1 (5 bases). Trimming took off 3 bases at V and 8 bases at J, with 16 bases between the two ends. Germline assignment: CDR1 SNHLY and CDR2 FYNNEI. This CDR3 has 15 residues. The CDR3 DNA reads as TGTGCCAGCAGTGATGTGTCCATACAGGCAGGGGAGCTGTTTTTT. Residues: CASSDVSIQAGELFF. Full variable domain (rest looked up from reference TRBV2 and TRBJ2-2): EPEVTQTPSHQVTQMGQEVILRCVPISNHLYFYWYRQILGQKVEFLVSFYNNEISEKSEIFDDQFSVERPDGSNFTLKIRSTKLEDSAMYFCASSDVSIQAGELFFGEGSRLTVL.